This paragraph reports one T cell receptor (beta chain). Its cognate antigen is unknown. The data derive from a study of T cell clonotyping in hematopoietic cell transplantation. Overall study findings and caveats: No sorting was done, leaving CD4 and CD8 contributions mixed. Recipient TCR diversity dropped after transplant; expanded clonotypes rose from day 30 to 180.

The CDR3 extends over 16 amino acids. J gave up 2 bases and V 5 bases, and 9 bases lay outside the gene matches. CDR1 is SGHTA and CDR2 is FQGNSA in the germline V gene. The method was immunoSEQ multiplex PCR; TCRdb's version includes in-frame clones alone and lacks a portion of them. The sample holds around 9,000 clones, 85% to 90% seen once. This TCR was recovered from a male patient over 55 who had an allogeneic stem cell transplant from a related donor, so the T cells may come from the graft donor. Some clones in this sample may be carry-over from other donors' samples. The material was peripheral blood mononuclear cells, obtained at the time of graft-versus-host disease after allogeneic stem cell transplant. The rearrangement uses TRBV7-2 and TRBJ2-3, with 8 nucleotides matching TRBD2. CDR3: CASSSGGGGNTDTQYF. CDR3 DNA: TGTGCCAGCAGCAGTGGGGGCGGGGGGAACACAGATACGCAGTATTTT.